The 28 T cell receptor beta chains below were found in one sample sequenced in a study of PD-L1 blockade in urothelial cancer. Time point described: peripheral blood 6 weeks after treatment start. Generated by immunoSEQ multiplex PCR, the TCRdb table keeps only in-frame clones and is missing some. The top ten hold approximately 1.5% of the sample, which has tens of thousands of clones, 82% seen once. The material was PBMCs, obtained around atezolizumab (anti-PD-L1) treatment. The receptors were sampled from a man aged 65 to 79 with urothelial cancer.

The chain combines TRBV2 with TRBJ2-1; 9 bases are shared with TRBD2. Germline-derived CDR1 and CDR2 are SNHLY and FYNNEI. This CDR3 has 16 amino acids. V lost 5 bases, J lost 3 bases, and 8 bases stayed unmatched. CDR3 nucleotides: TGTGCCAGCAGTAGGGGGCTAGCGGGACACTACAATGAGCAGTTCTTC. Its protein is CASSRGLAGHYNEQFF.

This clone has more than one count but fewer than ten. The CDR3 region is CASSLTPRGIGQPNFNGYTF. The CDR3 DNA follows: TGTGCCAGCAGCCTTACCCCAAGGGGAATAGGACAGCCGAACTTTAATGGCTACACCTTC. The genes are TRBV27 and TRBJ1-2, with D possibly matching TRBD1 (6 bases). Trimming took off 6 bases at V and 6 bases at J, with 35 bases between the two ends. The germline gives CDR1 MNHEY, CDR2 SMNVEV (reference sequence). CDR3 length: 20 amino acids.

Here the CDR3 DNA reads TGTGCCAGCAGTTACATGGCGGGAGTAAAAGAGACCCAGTACTTC. Its translation: CASSYMAGVKETQYF. This chain joins TRBV6-5 and TRBJ2-5; 7 bases align to TRBD2. CDR3 length: 15 amino acids. From germline, CDR1 is MNHEY and CDR2 SVGAGI. V lost 2 bases, J lost 3 bases, and 6 bases stayed unmatched.

The genes are TRBV19 and TRBJ1-2; 7 nucleotides agree with TRBD1. The CDR3 is 15 amino acids. Germline lookup yields CDR1 LNHDA and CDR2 SQIVND (reference sequence). Trimming at V came to 5 bases and at J to 4 bases, leaving 10 bases not matched to a gene. The CDR3 loop reads CASSPTNTGAYGYTF. For the CDR3, the DNA is TGTGCCAGTAGTCCAACGAATACAGGGGCCTATGGCTACACCTTC.

The chain couples TRBV28 to TRBJ2-3; a possible D gene is TRBD1 (7 bases). V gave up 7 bases and J gave up 4 bases, with 18 bases separating them. The CDR3 totals 15 residues. Looked up from germline, CDR1 is MDHEN and CDR2 is SYDVKM. The CDR3 region is CASTSGGRPPDTQYF. CDR3 nucleotide sequence: TGTGCCAGCACCTCAGGGGGGAGGCCCCCAGATACGCAGTATTTT.

The chain combines TRBV20-1 with TRBJ1-1, with a tentative D call TRBD1 (5 bases). CDR3 length equals 11 residues. Germline CDR1 DFQATT, CDR2 SNEGSKA (reference sequence). Trimming stripped 5 bases from V and 8 bases from J, with 12 bases between. CDR3 sequence reads: CSASGRREAFF. The DNA for the CDR3 is TGCAGTGCTTCAGGGAGGCGGGAAGCTTTCTTT.

This chain joins TRBV11-2 and TRBJ2-2; 8 bases line up with TRBD1. Germline CDR1 reads SGHAT; CDR2 reads FQNNGV. The CDR3 covers 17 residues. The J segment lost 2 bases and the V segment lost 4 bases, leaving 9 bases of the junction unmatched. As DNA, the CDR3 is TGTGCCAGCAGCTCGCTAACAGGGGGTATAAACACCGGGGAGCTGTTTTTT. It codes for CASSSLTGGINTGELFF.

V and J are TRBV28 and TRBJ2-2, with 7 nucleotides matching TRBD2. Germline values: CDR1 MDHEN, CDR2 SYDVKM. This CDR3 has 14 residues. V shed 7 bases, J shed 5 bases, and the junction held 7 bases outside the gene matches. CDR3 in amino acids: CASKQGGSTGELFF. The CDR3 DNA reads TGTGCCAGCAAGCAGGGAGGGAGTACCGGGGAGCTGTTTTTT. The full variable domain, its missing parts supplied by reference TRBV28 and TRBJ2-2, is DVKVTQSSRYLVKRTGEKVFLECVQDMDHENMFWYRQDPGLGLRLIYFSYDVKMKEKGDIPEGYSVSREKKERFSLILESASTNQTSMYLCASKQGGSTGELFFGEGSRLTVL.

The rearrangement links TRBV19 to TRBJ2-1; D possibly corresponds to TRBD1 (6 bases). With 2 bases removed from V and 0 bases from J, the gap between germline ends came to 14 bases. This CDR3 is built from 17 residues. Germline CDR1 is LNHDA and CDR2 is SQIVND (reference sequence). In nucleotides, the CDR3 is TGTGCCAGTAGTATATCAGGGGCGATCGGCTCCTACAATGAGCAGTTCTTC. It translates to CASSISGAIGSYNEQFF.

The rearrangement links TRBV7-3 to TRBJ2-5; the D is unclear. Germline V gene sequence: CDR1 SGHTA, CDR2 FQGTGA. The length of the CDR3 is 14 residues. V lost 3 bases to trimming and J lost 5 bases, with 13 bases between them. The CDR3 here is CASSFGSWYETQYF. The CDR3 nucleotides are TGTGCCAGCAGCTTTGGCTCGTGGTACGAGACCCAGTACTTC.

This chain connects TRBV15 to TRBJ1-1, with D maybe TRBD1 (5 bases). Germline V CDR1 and CDR2: LNHNV, YYDKDF (reference sequence). The CDR3 loop spans 13 amino acids. V was clipped by 3 bases and J by 1 base, with 6 bases between them. The CDR3 DNA reads TGTGCCACCAGCAGGGACAAGAACACTGAAGCTTTCTTT. Amino acid sequence: CATSRDKNTEAFF. The full variable domain, its missing parts supplied by reference TRBV15 and TRBJ1-1, is DAMVIQNPRYQVTQFGKPVTLSCSQTLNHNVMYWYQQKSSQAPKLLFHYYDKDFNNEADTPDNFQSRRPNTSFCFLDIRSPGLGDTAMYLCATSRDKNTEAFFGQGTRLTVV.

The rearrangement uses TRBV5-6 and TRBJ2-2, with D possibly matching TRBD1 (6 bases). Trimming stripped 6 bases from V and 2 bases from J, with 17 bases between. The CDR3 covers 16 residues. Germline lookup yields CDR1 SGHDT and CDR2 YYEEEE. The CDR3 sequence is CASIEQGLSNTGELFF. Here the CDR3 DNA reads TGTGCCAGCATCGAACAGGGATTGTCTAACACCGGGGAGCTGTTTTTT.

CDR3 sequence: CASSSSPQETQYF. The CDR3 DNA sequence: TGTGCCAGTAGTTCCTCCCCCCAAGAGACCCAGTACTTC. This rearrangement joins TRBV19 to TRBJ2-5; no definite D call. Germline CDR1 LNHDA, CDR2 SQIVND (reference sequence). This CDR3 is built from 13 residues. The V gene lost 5 bases and the J gene lost 1 base, with 8 bases spanning the gap.

The chain couples TRBV4-2 to TRBJ2-7, with D perhaps TRBD1 (7 bases). The CDR3 is 15 residues long. The ends were cut back, 1 base at V and 4 bases at J, with 14 bases in the middle. Germline lookup yields CDR1 LGHNA and CDR2 YNFKEQ. CDR3 in DNA: TGTGCCAGCAGCCAAGGGGCGGGACAGCAATACGAGCAGTACTTC. Amino acids: CASSQGAGQQYEQYF.

The rearrangement uses TRBV18 and TRBJ1-5, with 10 nucleotides matching TRBD1. The CDR3 covers 14 residues. V lost 6 bases to trimming and J lost 6 bases; unmatched junction nucleotides: 5. Germline V gene sequence: CDR1 KGHSH, CDR2 LQKENI. CDR3: CASSLDRGVQPQHF. The CDR3 DNA sequence: TGTGCCAGCTCCCTGGACAGGGGGGTTCAGCCCCAGCATTTT.

The chain employs TRBV5-1 and TRBJ2-5, with TRBD1 matching over 7 bases. The CDR3 runs to 14 residues. CDR1 is SGHRS and CDR2 is YFSETQ in the germline V gene. V was pared by 0 bases and J by 5 bases, with 4 bases of the junction left unmatched. CDR3 loop: CASSLGQGGETQYF. CDR3 coding DNA: TGCGCCAGCAGCTTGGGACAGGGCGGGGAGACCCAGTACTTC. Full variable domain (remainder filled in from reference TRBV5-1 and TRBJ2-5): KAGVTQTPRYLIKTRGQQVTLSCSPISGHRSVSWYQQTPGQGLQFLFEYFSETQRNKGNFPGRFSGRQFSNSRSEMNVSTLELGDSALYLCASSLGQGGETQYFGPGTRLLVL.

The chain links TRBV7-2 to TRBJ2-7; D is possibly TRBD1 (5 bases). The germline CDR1 and CDR2 sequences are SGHTA and FQGNSA. V lost 5 bases and J lost 4, with 18 bases in between. The CDR3 spans 15 residues. CDR3 sequence: CASSEWVQGRYEQYF. CDR3 in DNA: TGTGCCAGCAGCGAATGGGTCCAGGGCAGATACGAGCAGTACTTC.

V usage is TRBV9 and J usage is TRBJ2-2; tentatively, D is TRBD2 (6 bases). The V gene lost 0 bases and the J gene lost 7 bases, with 16 bases spanning the gap. Germline CDR1 SGDLS, CDR2 YYNGEE. CDR3 length: 16 amino acids. The CDR3 coding sequence is TGTGCCAGCAGCGTAGGGCCGGGGGTAGCCCACGGGGAGCTGTTTTTT. Amino acids: CASSVGPGVAHGELFF.

This clone was seen only once. The chain employs TRBV4-1 and TRBJ2-7, with D perhaps matching TRBD1 (5 bases). In germline, CDR1 is MGHRA, CDR2 YSYEKL. The CDR3 has 16 residues. V was shortened by 2 bases and J by 6 bases, with 20 bases between the two germline ends. The CDR3 DNA follows: TGCGCCAGCAGCCAATCCCCCGCTAGGGGTCCTGGCGAGCAGTACTTC. It specifies CASSQSPARGPGEQYF.

The chain couples TRBV19 to TRBJ2-5, with 11 nucleotides matching TRBD2. V was pared by 4 bases and J by 5 bases, with 6 bases of the junction left unmatched. The CDR3 contains 15 residues. In germline, CDR1 is LNHDA, CDR2 SQIVND (reference sequence). In DNA form, the CDR3 reads TGTGCCAGTAGTAGGGAGGCTAGCGGGAGGGAGACCCAGTACTTC. Protein sequence: CASSREASGRETQYF.

This chain links TRBV10-3 with TRBJ1-2; D might be TRBD1 (5 bases). Germline-derived CDR1 and CDR2 are ENHRY and SYGVKD. The CDR3 is 15 amino acids. V lost 6 bases to trimming and J lost 5 bases, with 19 bases between them. The CDR3 nucleotides read TGTGCCATCAGGCCTTCCCGAGGGGAGGGTTATGGCTACACCTTC. It encodes CAIRPSRGEGYGYTF.

CDR3 DNA sequence: TGCGCCAGCAGCTTGGCAGGGATGGCCTACAATGAGCAGTTCTTC. Protein: CASSLAGMAYNEQFF. The V and J genes are TRBV5-1 and TRBJ2-1, with D tentatively TRBD1 (5 bases). With 0 bases removed from V and 2 bases from J, the gap between germline ends came to 9 bases. Germline CDR1 is SGHRS and CDR2 is YFSETQ. The CDR3 contains 15 residues.

The CDR3 is CASRVQPATSYTF. As DNA, the CDR3 is TGTGCCAGTCGTGTACAGCCCGCGACTAGCTACACCTTC. The chain has TRBV28 and TRBJ1-2; D not resolved. The CDR3 loop spans 13 amino acids. V was pared by 9 bases and J by 9 bases, with 20 bases between. Germline assignment: CDR1 MDHEN and CDR2 SYDVKM.

The chain employs TRBV19 and TRBJ2-7; weak D call: TRBD1 (5 bases). This CDR3 contains 11 residues. V was pared by 11 bases and J by 4 bases, with 12 bases between. CDR1 LNHDA and CDR2 SQIVND come from the germline V gene (reference sequence). As DNA, the CDR3 is TGTGCCTCAGGGAAAGTTTACGAGCAGTACTTC. This translates into CASGKVYEQYF.

This CDR3 reads CAWSVNTQASYNEQFF. In DNA form, the CDR3 reads TGTGCCTGGAGTGTAAATACACAGGCCTCCTACAATGAGCAGTTCTTC. The chain links TRBV30 to TRBJ2-1, with D perhaps TRBD1 (5 bases). This CDR3 is built from 16 residues. V was shortened by 0 bases and J by 0 bases, with 12 bases between the two germline ends. Germline CDR1 GTSNPN, CDR2 SVGIG (reference sequence).

This clone was observed a single time. This chain links TRBV4-3 with TRBJ2-3; the D gene is possibly TRBD2 (6 bases). CDR3 size: 15 residues. V was cut by 0 bases and J by 2 bases, with 9 bases left in between. From germline, CDR1 is LGHNA and CDR2 YSLEER. CDR3 in amino acids: CASSQDWGDTDTQYF. The CDR3 DNA is TGCGCCAGCAGCCAAGATTGGGGGGACACAGATACGCAGTATTTT.

The chain recombines TRBV29-1 with TRBJ2-1, with TRBD2 matching 14 bases. The CDR3 has 14 amino acids. Losses at the gene ends were 5 bases for V and 9 bases for J; bases not matched to a gene: 6. Germline V gives CDR1 SQVTM, CDR2 ANQGSEA. The CDR3 reads CSVRGTSGSGEQFF. CDR3 bases: TGCAGCGTTCGAGGGACTAGCGGGAGTGGTGAGCAGTTCTTC.

The chain uses TRBV5-1 and TRBJ2-1; a possible D gene is TRBD2 (6 bases). This CDR3 region has 15 residues. Germline V gene sequence: CDR1 SGHRS, CDR2 YFSETQ. V dropped 0 bases and J dropped 8 bases, with 15 bases sitting between them. CDR3 sequence (DNA): TGCGCCAGCAGCTTGGTTGCGGGGCGGTTAGATGAGCAGTTCTTC. Translating gives CASSLVAGRLDEQFF.